This T cell receptor beta chain was identified in a study of response to subunit inactivated influenza vaccine. Regarding the study as a whole: With each seasonal influenza vaccination, the authors suggested, few new T cells are recruited.

Concerning this clonotype: The antigen remains undetermined.

TCRdb reprocessed the RT-PCR reads with MiXCR, giving one entry per CDR3 protein. The data show hundreds of thousands of distinct CDR3 sequences, 25% seen once. This CDR3 spans 15 amino acids. Trimming stripped 2 bases from V and 8 bases from J, with 15 bases between. The sequencing here drew on CD4+ T cells sorted from PBMCs, taken less than 6 days after vaccination. The rearrangement joins TRBV12-3 or TRBV12-4 to TRBJ1-4; D may be TRBD1 (5 bases). The clonotype originates from a middle-aged man who received an inactivated influenza vaccine. The CDR3 sequence is CASSLSGQGGEKLFF. The CDR3 nucleotides read TGTGCCAGCAGTTTAAGTGGGCAGGGCGGAGAAAAACTGTTTTTT.